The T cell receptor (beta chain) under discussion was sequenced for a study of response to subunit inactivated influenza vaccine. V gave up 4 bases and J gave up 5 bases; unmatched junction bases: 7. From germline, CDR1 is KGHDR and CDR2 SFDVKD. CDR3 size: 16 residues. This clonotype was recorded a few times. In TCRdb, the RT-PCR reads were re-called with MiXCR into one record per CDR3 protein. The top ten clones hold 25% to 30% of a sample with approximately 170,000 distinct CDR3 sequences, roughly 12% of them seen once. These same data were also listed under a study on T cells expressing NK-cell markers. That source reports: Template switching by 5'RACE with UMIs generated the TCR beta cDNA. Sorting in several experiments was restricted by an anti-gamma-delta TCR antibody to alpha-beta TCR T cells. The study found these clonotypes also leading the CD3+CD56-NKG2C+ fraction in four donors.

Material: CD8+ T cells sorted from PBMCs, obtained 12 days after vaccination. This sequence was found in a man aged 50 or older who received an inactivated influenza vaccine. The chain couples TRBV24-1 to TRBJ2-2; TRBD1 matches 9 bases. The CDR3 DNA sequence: TGTGCCACCAGTGACCCACCCGGGACAGGGACCGGGGAGCTGTTTTTT. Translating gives CATSDPPGTGTGELFF.